This TCR beta chain came from a study of OX40 agonist ivuxolimab in advanced cancers. Comment on this clone: Its antigen is unknown.

Sequencing was performed with immunoSEQ multiplex PCR; in TCRdb, only in-frame clones are kept and a portion is missing. The data contain about 53,000 clones, 85% to 90% of them singletons. Study observations and caveats: Among expanded peripheral T cells, antigen specificity went undetermined.

Losses at the gene ends were 6 bases for V and 4 bases for J; bases not matched to a gene: 10. Looked up from germline, CDR1 is MDHEN and CDR2 is SYDVKM. The CDR3 covers 15 residues. The TCR was taken from an adult with an advanced solid tumor such as melanoma, head and neck, liver or kidney cancer. V is TRBV28 and J is TRBJ1-2; 8 bases agree with TRBD1. The specimen was CD4+ or CD8+ T cells sorted from blood, collected in a trial of the OX40 agonist ivuxolimab. The CDR3 coding sequence is TGTGCCAGCAGAGCTTCAGGGGGCCCCTTCTATGGCTACACCTTC. Its translation: CASRASGGPFYGYTF.